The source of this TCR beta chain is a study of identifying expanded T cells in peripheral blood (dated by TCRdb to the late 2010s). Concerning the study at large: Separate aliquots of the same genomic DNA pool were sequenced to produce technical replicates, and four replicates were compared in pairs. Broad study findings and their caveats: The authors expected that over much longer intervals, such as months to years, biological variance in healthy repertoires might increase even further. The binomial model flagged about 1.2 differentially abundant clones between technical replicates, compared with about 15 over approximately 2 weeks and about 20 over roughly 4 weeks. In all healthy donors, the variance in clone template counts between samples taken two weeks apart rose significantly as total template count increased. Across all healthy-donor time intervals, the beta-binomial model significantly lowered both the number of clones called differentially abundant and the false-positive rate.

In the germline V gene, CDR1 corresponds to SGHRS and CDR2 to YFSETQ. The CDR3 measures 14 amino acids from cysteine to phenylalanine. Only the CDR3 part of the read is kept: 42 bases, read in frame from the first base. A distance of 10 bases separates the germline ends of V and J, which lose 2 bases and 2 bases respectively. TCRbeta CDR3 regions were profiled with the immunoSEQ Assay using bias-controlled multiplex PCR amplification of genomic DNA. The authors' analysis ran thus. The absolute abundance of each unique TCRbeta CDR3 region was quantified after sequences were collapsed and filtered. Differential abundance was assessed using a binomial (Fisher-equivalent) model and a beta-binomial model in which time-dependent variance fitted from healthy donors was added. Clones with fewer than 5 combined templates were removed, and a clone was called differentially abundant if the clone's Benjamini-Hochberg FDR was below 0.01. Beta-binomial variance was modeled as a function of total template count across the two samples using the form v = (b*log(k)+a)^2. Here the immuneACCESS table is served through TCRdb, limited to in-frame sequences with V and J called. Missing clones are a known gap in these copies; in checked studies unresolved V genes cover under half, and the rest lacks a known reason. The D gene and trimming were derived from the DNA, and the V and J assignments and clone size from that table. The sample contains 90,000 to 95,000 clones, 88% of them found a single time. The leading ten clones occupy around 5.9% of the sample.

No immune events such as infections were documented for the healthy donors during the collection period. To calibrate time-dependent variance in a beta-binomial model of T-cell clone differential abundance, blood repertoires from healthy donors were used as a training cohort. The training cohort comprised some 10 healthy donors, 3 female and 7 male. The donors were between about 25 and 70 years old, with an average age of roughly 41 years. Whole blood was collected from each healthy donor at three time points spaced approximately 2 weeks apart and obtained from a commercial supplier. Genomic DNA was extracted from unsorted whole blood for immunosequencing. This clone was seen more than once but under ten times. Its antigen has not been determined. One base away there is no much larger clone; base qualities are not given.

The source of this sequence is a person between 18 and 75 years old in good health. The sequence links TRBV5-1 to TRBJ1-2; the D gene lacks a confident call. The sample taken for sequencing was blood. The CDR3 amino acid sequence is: CASSFADLNYGYTF. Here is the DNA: TGCGCCAGCAGCTTTGCAGATCTCAACTATGGCTACACCTTC.